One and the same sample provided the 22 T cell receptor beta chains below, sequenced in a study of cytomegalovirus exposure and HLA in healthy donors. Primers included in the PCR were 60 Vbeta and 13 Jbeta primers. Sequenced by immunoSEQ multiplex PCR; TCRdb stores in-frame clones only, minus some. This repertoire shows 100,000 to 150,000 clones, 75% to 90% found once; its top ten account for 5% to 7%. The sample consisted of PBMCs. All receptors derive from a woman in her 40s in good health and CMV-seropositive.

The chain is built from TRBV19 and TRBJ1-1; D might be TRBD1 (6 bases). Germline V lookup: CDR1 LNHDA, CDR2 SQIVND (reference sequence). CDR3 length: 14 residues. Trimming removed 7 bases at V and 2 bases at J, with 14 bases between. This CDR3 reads CASTIGQSNTEAFF. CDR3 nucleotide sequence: TGTGCCAGTACCATAGGACAGTCAAACACTGAAGCTTTCTTT.

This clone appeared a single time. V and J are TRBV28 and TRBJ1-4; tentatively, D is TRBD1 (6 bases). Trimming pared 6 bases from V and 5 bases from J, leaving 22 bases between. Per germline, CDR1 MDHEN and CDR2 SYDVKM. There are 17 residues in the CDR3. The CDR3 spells CASSSPQGFLLNEKLFF. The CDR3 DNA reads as TGTGCCAGCAGCTCCCCACAGGGTTTCCTACTAAATGAAAAACTGTTTTTT.

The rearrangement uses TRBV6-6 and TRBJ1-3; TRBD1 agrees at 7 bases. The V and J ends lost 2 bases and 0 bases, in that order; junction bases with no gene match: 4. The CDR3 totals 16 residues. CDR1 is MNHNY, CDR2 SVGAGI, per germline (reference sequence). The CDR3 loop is CASSYRDRASGNTIYF. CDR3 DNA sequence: TGTGCCAGCAGTTACCGCGACAGGGCCTCTGGAAACACCATATATTTT.

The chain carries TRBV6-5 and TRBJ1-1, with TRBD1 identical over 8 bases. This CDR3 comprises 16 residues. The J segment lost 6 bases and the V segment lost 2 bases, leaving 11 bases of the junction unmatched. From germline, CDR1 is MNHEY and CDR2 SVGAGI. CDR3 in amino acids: CASSYPPTGAIAEAFF. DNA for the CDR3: TGTGCCAGCAGTTACCCACCGACAGGGGCGATCGCTGAAGCTTTCTTT.

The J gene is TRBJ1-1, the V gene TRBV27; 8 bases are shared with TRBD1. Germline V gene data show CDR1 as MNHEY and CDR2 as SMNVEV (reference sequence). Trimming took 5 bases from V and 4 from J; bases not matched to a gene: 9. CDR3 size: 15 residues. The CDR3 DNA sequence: TGTGCCAGCAGTCCCTGGACAGGGATGGGCACTGAAGCTTTCTTT. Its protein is CASSPWTGMGTEAFF.

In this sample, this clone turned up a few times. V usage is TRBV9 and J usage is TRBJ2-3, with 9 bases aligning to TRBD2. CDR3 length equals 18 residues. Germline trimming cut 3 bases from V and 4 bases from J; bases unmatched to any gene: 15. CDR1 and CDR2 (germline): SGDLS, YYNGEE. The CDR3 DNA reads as TGTGCCAGCAGCGGCGAGAGAGTAGCGGGAGTAAGGGCAGATACGCAGTATTTT. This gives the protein CASSGERVAGVRADTQYF.

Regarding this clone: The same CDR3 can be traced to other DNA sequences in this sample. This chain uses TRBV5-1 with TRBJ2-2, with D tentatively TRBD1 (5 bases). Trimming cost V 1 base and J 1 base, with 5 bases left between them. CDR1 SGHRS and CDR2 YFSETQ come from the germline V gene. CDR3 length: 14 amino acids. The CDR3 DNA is TGCGCCAGCAGCTTGACAGGGAACACCGGGGAGCTGTTTTTT. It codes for CASSLTGNTGELFF. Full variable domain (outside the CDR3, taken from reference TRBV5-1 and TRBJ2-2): KAGVTQTPRYLIKTRGQQVTLSCSPISGHRSVSWYQQTPGQGLQFLFEYFSETQRNKGNFPGRFSGRQFSNSRSEMNVSTLELGDSALYLCASSLTGNTGELFFGEGSRLTVL.

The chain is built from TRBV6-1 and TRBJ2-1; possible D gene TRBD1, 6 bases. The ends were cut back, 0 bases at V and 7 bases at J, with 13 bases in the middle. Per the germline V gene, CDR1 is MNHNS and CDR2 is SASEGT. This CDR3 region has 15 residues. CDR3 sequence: CASSEAGAGLNEQFF. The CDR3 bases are TGTGCCAGCAGTGAAGCGGGGGCAGGATTGAATGAGCAGTTCTTC.

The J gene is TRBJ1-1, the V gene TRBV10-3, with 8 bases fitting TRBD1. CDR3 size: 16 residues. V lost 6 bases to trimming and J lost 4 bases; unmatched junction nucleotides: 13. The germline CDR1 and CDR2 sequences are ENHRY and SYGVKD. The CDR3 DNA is TGTGCCATCAGCGCTTTTAAGACAGGGGAAGGCACTGAAGCTTTCTTT. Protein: CAISAFKTGEGTEAFF.

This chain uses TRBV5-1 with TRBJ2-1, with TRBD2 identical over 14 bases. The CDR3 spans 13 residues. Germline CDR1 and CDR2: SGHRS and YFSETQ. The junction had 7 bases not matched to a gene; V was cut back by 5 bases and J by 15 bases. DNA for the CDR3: TGCGCCAGCAGGACTAGCGGGGGGGCTAGACCGTTCTTC. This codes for CASRTSGGARPFF.

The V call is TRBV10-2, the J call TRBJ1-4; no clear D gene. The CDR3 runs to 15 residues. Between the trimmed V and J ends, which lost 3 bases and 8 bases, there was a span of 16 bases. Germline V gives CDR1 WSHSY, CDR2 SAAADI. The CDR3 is CASSERTGFREKLFF. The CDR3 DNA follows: TGCGCCAGCAGTGAAAGGACGGGATTTCGGGAAAAACTGTTTTTT.

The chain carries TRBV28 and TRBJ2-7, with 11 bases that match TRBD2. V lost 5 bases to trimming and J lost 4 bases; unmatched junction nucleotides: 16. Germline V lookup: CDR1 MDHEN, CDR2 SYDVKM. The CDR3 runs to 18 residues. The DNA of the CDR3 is TGTGCCAGCAGTGACCCGAATAGCGGGAGGGTCCCGGGGTACGAGCAGTACTTC. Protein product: CASSDPNSGRVPGYEQYF.

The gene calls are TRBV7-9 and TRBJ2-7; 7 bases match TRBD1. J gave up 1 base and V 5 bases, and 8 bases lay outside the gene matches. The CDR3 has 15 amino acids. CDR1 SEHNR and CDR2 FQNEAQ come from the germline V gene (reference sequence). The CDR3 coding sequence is TGTGCCAGCAGCCCTGAGGGGGCGCGGTCCTACGAGCAGTACTTC. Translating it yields CASSPEGARSYEQYF.

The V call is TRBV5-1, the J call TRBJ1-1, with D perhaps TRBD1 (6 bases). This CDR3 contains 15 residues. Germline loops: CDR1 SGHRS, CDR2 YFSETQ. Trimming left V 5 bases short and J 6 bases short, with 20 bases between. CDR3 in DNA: TGCGCCAGCAGACCACCAGGGGATCGGTCCTCTGAAGCTTTCTTT. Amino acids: CASRPPGDRSSEAFF.

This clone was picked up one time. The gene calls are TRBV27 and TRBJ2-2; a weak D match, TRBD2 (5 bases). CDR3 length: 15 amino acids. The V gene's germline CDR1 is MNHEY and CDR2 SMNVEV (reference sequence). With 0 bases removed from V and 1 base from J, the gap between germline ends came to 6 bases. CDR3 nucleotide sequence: TGTGCCAGCAGTTTATCGAGGGTGAACACCGGGGAGCTGTTTTTT. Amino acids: CASSLSRVNTGELFF.

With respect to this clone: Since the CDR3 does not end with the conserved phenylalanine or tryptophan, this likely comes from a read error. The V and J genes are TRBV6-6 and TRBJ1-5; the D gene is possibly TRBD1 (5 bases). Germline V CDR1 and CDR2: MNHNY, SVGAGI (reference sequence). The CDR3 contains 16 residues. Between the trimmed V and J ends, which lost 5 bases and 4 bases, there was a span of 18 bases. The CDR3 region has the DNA TGTGCCAGCAGTGCGGGGGTAGGCGTTTGGAATCAGCCCCAGCATGTT. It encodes CASSAGVGVWNQPQHV.

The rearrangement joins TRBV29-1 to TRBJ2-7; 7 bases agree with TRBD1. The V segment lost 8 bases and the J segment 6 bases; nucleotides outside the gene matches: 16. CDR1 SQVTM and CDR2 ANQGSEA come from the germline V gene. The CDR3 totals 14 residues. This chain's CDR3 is CSTQGGRSHSEQYF. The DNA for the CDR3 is TGCAGCACCCAAGGGGGCAGATCCCATTCCGAGCAGTACTTC.

CDR3 DNA sequence: TGCGCCAGCAGTCCCTATTCGACTAATGAAAAACTGTTTTTT. It codes for CASSPYSTNEKLFF. This chain connects TRBV5-1 to TRBJ1-4; D uncertain. The CDR3 length is 14 residues. Trimming removed 5 bases at V and 2 bases at J, with 10 bases between. The germline gives CDR1 SGHRS, CDR2 YFSETQ.

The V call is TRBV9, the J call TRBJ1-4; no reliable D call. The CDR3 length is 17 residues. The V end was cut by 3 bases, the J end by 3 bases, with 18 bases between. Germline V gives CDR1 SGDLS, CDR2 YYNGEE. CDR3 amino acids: CASSATAMGGPNEKLFF. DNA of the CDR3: TGTGCCAGCAGCGCTACGGCGATGGGAGGGCCTAATGAAAAACTGTTTTTT.

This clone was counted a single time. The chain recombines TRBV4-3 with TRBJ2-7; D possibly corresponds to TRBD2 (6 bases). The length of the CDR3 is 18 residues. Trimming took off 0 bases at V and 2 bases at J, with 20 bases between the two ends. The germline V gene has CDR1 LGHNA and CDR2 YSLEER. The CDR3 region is CASSQEENPGGYAYEQYF. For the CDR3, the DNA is TGCGCCAGCAGCCAAGAAGAAAACCCTGGGGGGTACGCCTACGAGCAGTACTTC.

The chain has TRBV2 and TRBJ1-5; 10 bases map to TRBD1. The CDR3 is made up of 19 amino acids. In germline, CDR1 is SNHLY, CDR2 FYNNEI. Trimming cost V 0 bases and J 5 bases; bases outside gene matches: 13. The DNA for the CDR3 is TGTGCCAGCAGTGAAGCGGGGACAGGGGTCCTGGGCACCCATCAGCCCCAGCATTTT. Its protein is CASSEAGTGVLGTHQPQHF.

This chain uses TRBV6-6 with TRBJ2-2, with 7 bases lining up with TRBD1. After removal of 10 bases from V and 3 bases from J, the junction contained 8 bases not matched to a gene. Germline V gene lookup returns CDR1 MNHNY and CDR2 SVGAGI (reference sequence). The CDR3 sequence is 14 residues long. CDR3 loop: CATTGTVDTGELFF. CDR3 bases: TGTGCCACAACCGGGACAGTCGACACCGGGGAGCTGTTTTTT.